The 23 T cell receptor beta chains below all came from one sample that was sequenced in a study of blood T cell repertoires in COVID-19. Sequenced by immunoSEQ multiplex PCR; TCRdb stores in-frame clones only, minus some. There are approximately 110,000 clones in the sample; less than 75% occur only once, and 0.65% to 0.95% lies in the top ten. Source material: peripheral blood. The receptors derive from a human donor with acute or convalescent COVID-19. The donor label of this sample is uncertain.

The chain recombines TRBV9 with TRBJ1-5, with D perhaps TRBD1 (5 bases). Between the trimmed V and J ends, which lost 4 bases and 5 bases, there was a span of 13 bases. Germline CDR1 and CDR2: SGDLS and YYNGEE. The CDR3 has 14 amino acids. CDR3 sequence (DNA): TGTGCCAGCAGCCACGACGGGGGGTATCAGCCCCAGCATTTT. It yields the protein CASSHDGGYQPQHF.

The rearrangement uses TRBV24-1 and TRBJ2-1, with 11 bases that match TRBD2. The germline V gene has CDR1 KGHDR and CDR2 SFDVKD. CDR3 length: 16 amino acids. V lost 3 bases, J lost 5 bases, and 5 bases stayed unmatched. The CDR3 sequence: CATSDRRLAGNNEQFF. The CDR3 DNA sequence: TGTGCCACCAGTGATCGACGACTAGCGGGGAACAATGAGCAGTTCTTC.

As DNA, the CDR3 is TGTGCCAGCAGTGAAAGGGGACTAGCTCTCATCGAGCAGTACTTC. It encodes CASSERGLALIEQYF. The V call is TRBV6-1, the J call TRBJ2-7; 9 bases fit TRBD2. The CDR3 runs to 15 residues. The germline V gene has CDR1 MNHNS and CDR2 SASEGT. J lost 6 bases, V lost 2 bases, and 8 bases had no gene match.

The chain recombines TRBV19 with TRBJ2-3; 11 bases line up with TRBD2. The V segment lost 7 bases and the J segment 5 bases; nucleotides outside the gene matches: 14. The CDR3 runs to 17 residues. Per germline, CDR1 LNHDA and CDR2 SQIVND (reference sequence). Here the CDR3 DNA reads TGTGCCAGTACTCCGTTCCGGACTAGCGGGCTGGGAGATACGCAGTATTTT. Translated: CASTPFRTSGLGDTQYF.

The chain carries TRBV18 and TRBJ2-5; possibly TRBD1 for D (7 bases). Germline-derived CDR1 and CDR2 are KGHSH and LQKENI. CDR3 length equals 13 residues. The V end was cut by 8 bases, the J end by 3 bases, with 13 bases between. The CDR3 is CASRGTAEETQYF. The CDR3 nucleotides are TGTGCCAGCCGCGGGACAGCCGAAGAGACCCAGTACTTC.

V and J are TRBV5-4 and TRBJ1-2; D is unclear. Germline CDR1 reads SGHNT; CDR2 reads YYREEE (reference sequence). CDR3 size: 13 residues. Trimming removed 0 bases at V and 4 bases at J, with 7 bases between. CDR3 coding DNA: TGTGCCAGCAGCTTGGAACAGTCCTATGGCTACACCTTC. Its protein product is CASSLEQSYGYTF.

J is TRBJ2-5 and V is TRBV6-5; the D gene is possibly TRBD1 (5 bases). There are 14 residues in the CDR3. Trimming removed 2 bases from V and 5 bases from J, with 12 bases in between. Germline values: CDR1 MNHEY, CDR2 SVGAGI. The CDR3 DNA reads TGTGCCAGCAGTTACAGGGGCGGATATGAGACCCAGTACTTC. Its protein is CASSYRGGYETQYF.

The chain is built from TRBV2 and TRBJ1-1; no clear D. Germline loops: CDR1 SNHLY, CDR2 FYNNEI. The V end lost 2 bases, the J end lost 5 bases, and 9 bases lay between the germline ends. The CDR3 extends over 13 amino acids. CDR3 sequence: CASSESGRTEAFF. The DNA of the CDR3 is TGTGCCAGCAGTGAATCTGGGAGGACTGAAGCTTTCTTT. Using reference TRBV2 and TRBJ1-1 for the parts outside the CDR3, the full variable domain is EPEVTQTPSHQVTQMGQEVILRCVPISNHLYFYWYRQILGQKVEFLVSFYNNEISEKSEIFDDQFSVERPDGSNFTLKIRSTKLEDSAMYFCASSESGRTEAFFGQGTRLTVV.

V usage is TRBV5-1 and J usage is TRBJ2-5; 10 nucleotides agree with TRBD2. The germline V gene encodes CDR1 SGHRS and CDR2 YFSETQ. The V gene end was trimmed by 0 bases and the J gene end by 12 bases; junction bases not matched to a gene: 5. The CDR3 loop spans 13 amino acids. CDR3 sequence reads: CASSLAPSGGKYF. The CDR3 DNA reads TGCGCCAGCAGCTTGGCTCCTAGCGGGGGAAAGTACTTC.

This clone has ten or more counts. The chain links TRBV6-5 to TRBJ2-5, with a tentative D call TRBD2 (5 bases). The CDR3 runs to 13 residues. The V gene's germline CDR1 is MNHEY and CDR2 SVGAGI. Trimming took 6 bases from V and 0 from J, leaving 8 bases between them. Here the CDR3 reads CASRTRYQETQYF. CDR3 DNA sequence: TGTGCCAGCAGAACTAGGTACCAAGAGACCCAGTACTTC.

The rearrangement uses TRBV4-2 and TRBJ1-5; D gene ambiguous. The CDR3 loop spans 16 amino acids. V was trimmed by 1 base and J by 9 bases, leaving 19 bases between them. The germline gives CDR1 LGHNA, CDR2 YNFKEQ. This chain's CDR3 is CASSQAKYGVARPQHF. The CDR3 DNA is TGTGCCAGCAGCCAAGCCAAGTACGGGGTGGCGAGGCCCCAGCATTTT.

The chain couples TRBV5-6 to TRBJ1-1; D remains ambiguous. The CDR3 is made up of 16 amino acids. The ends were cut back, 4 bases at V and 0 bases at J, with 16 bases in the middle. Germline V CDR1 and CDR2: SGHDT, YYEEEE. CDR3 amino acids: CASSPPAGQMNTEAFF. DNA of the CDR3: TGTGCCAGCAGCCCCCCCGCAGGCCAAATGAACACTGAAGCTTTCTTT.

V gene TRBV28 combines with J gene TRBJ1-5; no clear D. The CDR3 contains 15 residues. Looked up from germline, CDR1 is MDHEN and CDR2 is SYDVKM. Trimming removed 6 bases at V and 0 bases at J, with 12 bases between. The CDR3 nucleotides read TGTGCCAGCAGCCCTTATTGGCATAGCAATCAGCCCCAGCATTTT. Its translation: CASSPYWHSNQPQHF.

The gene calls are TRBV29-1 and TRBJ2-7; TRBD1 aligns across 7 bases. Per the germline V gene, CDR1 is SQVTM and CDR2 is ANQGSEA. The V segment lost 4 bases and the J segment 1 base; nucleotides outside the gene matches: 4. CDR3 length equals 13 residues. The CDR3: CSVGNRGSYEQYF. In DNA form, the CDR3 reads TGCAGCGTTGGAAACAGGGGATCCTACGAGCAGTACTTC.

In its sample, this clone was seen a few times. This chain links TRBV2 with TRBJ1-4, with 7 bases lining up with TRBD1. CDR1 SNHLY and CDR2 FYNNEI come from the germline V gene. The V gene end was trimmed by 2 bases and the J gene end by 2 bases; junction bases not matched to a gene: 2. The CDR3 totals 15 residues. In DNA form, the CDR3 reads TGTGCCAGCAGTGAAATCAGGGGGACTAATGAAAAACTGTTTTTT. Translation: CASSEIRGTNEKLFF. Filled out from reference TRBV2 and TRBJ1-4, the complete variable domain reads EPEVTQTPSHQVTQMGQEVILRCVPISNHLYFYWYRQILGQKVEFLVSFYNNEISEKSEIFDDQFSVERPDGSNFTLKIRSTKLEDSAMYFCASSEIRGTNEKLFFGSGTQLSVL.

This clone came up a few times. V usage is TRBV4-1 and J usage is TRBJ1-2; TRBD1 matches 7 bases. Germline V gene data show CDR1 as MGHRA and CDR2 as YSYEKL. The CDR3 has 18 residues. V was clipped by 3 bases and J by 2 bases; unmatched bases: 15. The CDR3 here is CASSHPLIRHRGNYGYTF. DNA of the CDR3: TGCGCCAGCAGCCACCCCTTAATTCGGCACAGGGGAAACTATGGCTACACCTTC.

This chain connects TRBV29-1 to TRBJ2-5; D remains ambiguous. V lost 4 bases to trimming and J lost 1 base, with 13 bases between them. Per germline, CDR1 SQVTM and CDR2 ANQGSEA. The CDR3 totals 14 residues. CDR3 DNA: TGCAGCGTTGGGTCTCGGGTCTCCCAAGAGACCCAGTACTTC. This sequence encodes CSVGSRVSQETQYF.

The chain recombines TRBV11-2 with TRBJ2-3, with 7 bases matching TRBD2. Germline V gene sequence: CDR1 SGHAT, CDR2 FQNNGV. The ends lost 5 bases at V and 1 base at J; junction bases unmatched: 6. The CDR3 spans 15 residues. In nucleotides, the CDR3 is TGTGCCAGCAGCGTCCTCGCGGGGGGCACAGATACGCAGTATTTT. Amino acids: CASSVLAGGTDTQYF.

About this clone: This CDR3 is also generated by other DNA sequences in the sample. This chain uses TRBV24-1 with TRBJ2-1; 7 bases agree with TRBD2. This CDR3 contains 14 residues. Looked up from germline, CDR1 is KGHDR and CDR2 is SFDVKD. J was trimmed by 8 bases and V by 4 bases; bases with no gene match: 7. In DNA, the CDR3 is TGTGCCACCAGTGAACTGACTAGCAGCGATGAGCAGTTCTTC. This gives the protein CATSELTSSDEQFF.

The chain carries TRBV2 and TRBJ2-7, with D perhaps matching TRBD1 (6 bases). Germline CDR1 is SNHLY and CDR2 is FYNNEI. The V gene lost 4 bases and the J gene lost 7 bases, with 17 bases spanning the gap. There are 14 residues in the CDR3. CDR3: CASSVQGHLGEQYV. The DNA of the CDR3 is TGTGCCAGCAGTGTACAGGGACACCTAGGGGAGCAGTACGTC.

By sample fraction, this clone is medium-sized (0.01 to 0.1%). The chain has TRBV6-1 and TRBJ2-3, with 12 bases aligning to TRBD2. CDR3 length equals 15 residues. Germline-derived CDR1 and CDR2 are MNHNS and SASEGT. The V and J ends lost 2 bases and 4 bases, in that order; junction bases with no gene match: 1. CDR3 sequence reads: CASSELAGGPDTQYF. CDR3 bases: TGTGCCAGCAGTGAACTAGCGGGGGGGCCAGATACGCAGTATTTT.

This chain uses TRBV6-2 or TRBV6-3 with TRBJ1-5; 7 bases align to TRBD1. This CDR3 has 13 residues. V lost 6 bases to trimming and J lost 9 bases; unmatched junction nucleotides: 8. Germline V gene lookup returns CDR1 MNHEY and CDR2 SVGEGT. In DNA form, the CDR3 reads TGTGCCAGCAGCTTAACAGGGGCGGGGCCCCAGCATTTT. Translating it yields CASSLTGAGPQHF.

The chain is built from TRBV18 and TRBJ2-2, with 13 bases that match TRBD2. J was trimmed by 5 bases and V by 4 bases; bases with no gene match: 13. Germline CDR1 KGHSH, CDR2 LQKENI. This CDR3 comprises 19 residues. The CDR3 coding sequence is TGTGCCAGCTCACAGGACAGGGCACCGGGACTAGCGGGGACCGGGGAGCTGTTTTTT. Its translation is CASSQDRAPGLAGTGELFF.